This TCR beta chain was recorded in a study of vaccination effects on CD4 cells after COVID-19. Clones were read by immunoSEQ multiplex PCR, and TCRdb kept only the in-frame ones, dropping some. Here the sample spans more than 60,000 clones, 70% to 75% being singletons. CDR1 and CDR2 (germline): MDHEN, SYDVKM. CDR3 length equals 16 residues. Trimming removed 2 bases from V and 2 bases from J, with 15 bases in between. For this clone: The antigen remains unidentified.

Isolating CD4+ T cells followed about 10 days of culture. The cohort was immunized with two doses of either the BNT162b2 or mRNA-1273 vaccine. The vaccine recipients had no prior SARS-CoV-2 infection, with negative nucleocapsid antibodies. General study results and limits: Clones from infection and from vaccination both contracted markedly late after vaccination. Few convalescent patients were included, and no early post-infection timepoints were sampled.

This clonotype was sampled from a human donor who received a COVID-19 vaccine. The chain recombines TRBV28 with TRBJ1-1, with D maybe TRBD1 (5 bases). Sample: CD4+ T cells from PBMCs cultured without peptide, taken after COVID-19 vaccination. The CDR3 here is CASSLRGELSNTEAFF. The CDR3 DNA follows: TGTGCCAGCAGTTTAAGGGGCGAGCTTTCTAACACTGAAGCTTTCTTT.